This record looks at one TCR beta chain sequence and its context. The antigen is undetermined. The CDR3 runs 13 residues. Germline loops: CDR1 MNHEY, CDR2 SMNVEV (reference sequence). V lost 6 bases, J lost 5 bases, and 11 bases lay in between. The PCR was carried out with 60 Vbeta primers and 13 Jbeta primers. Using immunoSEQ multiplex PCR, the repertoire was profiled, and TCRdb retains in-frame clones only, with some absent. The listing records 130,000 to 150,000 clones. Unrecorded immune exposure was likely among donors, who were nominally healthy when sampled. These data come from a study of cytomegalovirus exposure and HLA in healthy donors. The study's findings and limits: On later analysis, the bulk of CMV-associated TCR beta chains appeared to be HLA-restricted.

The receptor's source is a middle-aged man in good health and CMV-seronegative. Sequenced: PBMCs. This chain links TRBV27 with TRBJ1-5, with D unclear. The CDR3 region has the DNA TGTGCCAGCAGGGCGGGTCAGTATCAGCCCCAGCATTTT. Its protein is CASRAGQYQPQHF.